Shown below are 5 T cell receptor beta chains from a single sample sequenced in a study of blood T cell repertoires in COVID-19. Assay used: immunoSEQ multiplex PCR; TCRdb lists only in-frame clones, some missing. This table holds tens of thousands of clones, 75% to 90% found once. The source material was peripheral blood. The receptors were sampled from a woman aged 55-75 years with active COVID-19.

The V call is TRBV11-2, the J call TRBJ2-5; D is ambiguous. V was trimmed by 5 bases and J by 0 bases, leaving 4 bases between them. The CDR3 contains 12 residues. The germline V gene encodes CDR1 SGHAT and CDR2 FQNNGV. Here the CDR3 DNA reads TGTGCCAGCAGCCCTAACCAAGAGACCCAGTACTTC. As protein: CASSPNQETQYF.

The chain recombines TRBV18 with TRBJ2-5, with D uncertain. Trimming took 3 bases from V and 2 from J, leaving 10 bases between them. The length of the CDR3 is 14 residues. Germline values: CDR1 KGHSH, CDR2 LQKENI. The CDR3 DNA sequence: TGTGCCAGCTCACCTGGGCAGATACAAGAGACCCAGTACTTC. Translating gives CASSPGQIQETQYF.

The gene calls are TRBV7-9 and TRBJ2-3, with TRBD2 matching over 9 bases. This CDR3 has 15 residues. Per germline, CDR1 SEHNR and CDR2 FQNEAQ (reference sequence). The V and J ends lost 5 bases and 1 base, in that order; junction bases with no gene match: 4. This CDR3 is CASSPRTSGTDTQYF. CDR3 DNA: TGTGCCAGCAGCCCCAGGACTAGCGGCACAGATACGCAGTATTTT.

The chain recombines TRBV10-3 with TRBJ2-5, with D perhaps TRBD2 (6 bases). This CDR3 comprises 11 residues. Trimming shortened V by 8 bases and J by 5 bases, and 9 bases separated the two germline ends. Germline values: CDR1 ENHRY, CDR2 SYGVKD. This chain's CDR3 is CAIGGGETQYF. The CDR3 coding sequence is TGTGCCATCGGTGGAGGGGAGACCCAGTACTTC.

The chain employs TRBV9 and TRBJ2-2, with 10 bases identical to TRBD1. The ends lost 4 bases at V and 7 bases at J; junction bases unmatched: 10. Germline CDR1 is SGDLS and CDR2 is YYNGEE. The CDR3 loop spans 16 amino acids. CDR3: CASSTRQGAQVGELFF. The CDR3 coding sequence is TGTGCCAGCAGCACACGACAGGGGGCCCAAGTCGGGGAGCTGTTTTTT.